The 12 T cell receptor beta chains below all came from one sample that was sequenced in a study of shared clonotypes between healthy human individuals. This table comes from immunoSEQ multiplex PCR, and its TCRdb copy is limited to in-frame clones, with some not included. The sample lists over 1.5 million clones, around 98% seen once, with about 0.4% in the top ten. The sample consisted of naive CD4+ T cells sorted from blood. The subset denotes: CD45RA+ positively selected. These receptors were collected from a man between 25 and 39 years old in good health.

The chain carries TRBV11-3 and TRBJ2-1, with 9 positions matching TRBD1. V trimming: 3 bases; J trimming: 7 bases; junction bases outside the gene matches: 7. The CDR3 loop spans 15 amino acids. Germline-derived CDR1 and CDR2 are SGHNT and YENEEA. Here the CDR3 DNA reads TGTGCCAGCAGCTTCAGGACAGGGGTCGGGAATGAGCAGTTCTTC. It yields the protein CASSFRTGVGNEQFF.

The chain uses TRBV7-9 and TRBJ2-5, with 13 nucleotides matching TRBD2. Germline V gives CDR1 SEHNR, CDR2 FQNEAQ (reference sequence). Trimming removed 4 bases from V and 5 bases from J; junction bases left unmatched: 7. There are 16 residues in the CDR3. CDR3 nucleotide sequence: TGTGCCAGCAGCTCTGGACTAGCGGGAGTATTTGAGACCCAGTACTTC. Translation gives CASSSGLAGVFETQYF.

The V call is TRBV7-2, the J call TRBJ2-7; 13 bases match TRBD2. Trimming at V came to 4 bases and at J to 2 bases, leaving 5 bases not matched to a gene. This CDR3 contains 16 residues. The germline gives CDR1 SGHTA, CDR2 FQGNSA. CDR3 loop: CASSSRLAGGTYEQYF. The CDR3 bases are TGTGCCAGCAGCTCCCGACTAGCGGGAGGAACCTACGAGCAGTACTTC. The variable domain in full, completed from reference TRBV7-2 and TRBJ2-7, reads GAGVSQSPSNKVTEKGKDVELRCDPISGHTALYWYRQSLGQGLEFLIYFQGNSAPDKSGLPSDRFSAERTGGSVSTLTIQRTQQEDSAVYLCASSSRLAGGTYEQYFGPGTRLTVT.

The rearrangement links TRBV19 to TRBJ2-1; D perhaps matches TRBD2 (6 bases). Trimming stripped 1 base from V and 4 bases from J, with 11 bases between. The CDR3 spans 15 residues. Germline values: CDR1 LNHDA, CDR2 SQIVND (reference sequence). CDR3 protein: CASSIGRGLYNEQFF. The CDR3 nucleotides read TGTGCCAGTAGTATAGGCCGGGGACTTTACAATGAGCAGTTCTTC.

V usage is TRBV9 and J usage is TRBJ2-5; TRBD2 aligns across 12 bases. The CDR3 runs to 17 residues. V was pared by 0 bases and J by 5 bases, with 8 bases of the junction left unmatched. Germline CDR1 SGDLS, CDR2 YYNGEE. The CDR3 reads CASSVAGTSGRFETQYF. The DNA for the CDR3 is TGTGCCAGCAGCGTAGCGGGAACTAGCGGGAGGTTTGAGACCCAGTACTTC.

The chain employs TRBV11-2 and TRBJ2-7, with TRBD1 matching 7 bases. Germline lookup yields CDR1 SGHAT and CDR2 FQNNGV. J lost 5 bases, V lost 6 bases, and 13 bases had no gene match. The CDR3 length is 15 residues. CDR3 coding DNA: TGTGCCAGCAGAAACACCGGGACAGTCAACCACGAGCAGTACTTC. Amino acid sequence: CASRNTGTVNHEQYF. Full variable domain (remainder filled in from reference TRBV11-2 and TRBJ2-7): EAGVAQSPRYKIIEKRQSVAFWCNPISGHATLYWYQQILGQGPKLLIQFQNNGVVDDSQLPKDRFSAERLKGVDSTLKIQPAKLEDSAVYLCASRNTGTVNHEQYFGPGTRLTVT.

The rearrangement links TRBV13 to TRBJ2-7; TRBD1 agrees at 8 bases. This CDR3 contains 14 residues. Germline V gene data show CDR1 as PRHDT and CDR2 as FYEKMQ (reference sequence). The junction had 5 bases not matched to a gene; V was cut back by 5 bases and J by 2 bases. The CDR3, as DNA: TGTGCCAGCAGCCCTTGGACAGGGACCTACGAGCAGTACTTC. Translated: CASSPWTGTYEQYF.

V gene TRBV7-2 combines with J gene TRBJ2-5; 7 positions agree with TRBD2. Trimming cost V 1 base and J 3 bases; bases outside gene matches: 5. Germline values: CDR1 SGHTA, CDR2 FQGNSA. This CDR3 has 15 residues. In DNA, the CDR3 is TGTGCCAGCAGCTTAGGCCTAGCGGATGAAGAGACCCAGTACTTC. This sequence encodes CASSLGLADEETQYF.

The chain is built from TRBV14 and TRBJ2-5; no clear D gene. Trimming pared 1 base from V and 4 bases from J, leaving 10 bases between. This CDR3 has 14 amino acids. The germline CDR1 and CDR2 sequences are SGHDN and FVKESK. CDR3 region: CASSQVQLRETQYF. CDR3 in DNA: TGTGCCAGCAGCCAAGTACAGCTTAGAGAGACCCAGTACTTC.

This clone was observed a single time. The chain has TRBV18 and TRBJ2-5; D is uncertain. With 0 bases removed from V and 5 bases from J, the gap between germline ends came to 13 bases. CDR1 and CDR2 (germline): KGHSH, LQKENI. CDR3 length equals 15 residues. The CDR3: CASSPPSLSSETQYF. The CDR3 DNA sequence: TGTGCCAGCTCACCACCCTCTCTCTCTTCGGAGACCCAGTACTTC.

The chain employs TRBV4-2 and TRBJ2-7; 9 bases are a match to TRBD2. Per the germline V gene, CDR1 is LGHNA and CDR2 is YNFKEQ. CDR3 length: 16 amino acids. Trimming took 1 base from V and 3 from J; bases not matched to a gene: 7. CDR3 coding DNA: TGTGCCAGCAGCCAAGTATCCCAGCGGGAGGACTACGAGCAGTACTTC. The encoded protein is CASSQVSQREDYEQYF.

Note on this clone: Additional DNA sequences in this sample encode the identical CDR3. CDR3 in DNA: TGTGCCATCAGTGAGTCAGTGAACACTGAAGCTTTCTTT. It codes for CAISESVNTEAFF. The V gene is TRBV10-3, the J gene TRBJ1-1; D is ambiguous. The V end was cut by 0 bases, the J end by 0 bases, with 2 bases between. Germline CDR1 is ENHRY and CDR2 is SYGVKD. CDR3 length: 13 residues.